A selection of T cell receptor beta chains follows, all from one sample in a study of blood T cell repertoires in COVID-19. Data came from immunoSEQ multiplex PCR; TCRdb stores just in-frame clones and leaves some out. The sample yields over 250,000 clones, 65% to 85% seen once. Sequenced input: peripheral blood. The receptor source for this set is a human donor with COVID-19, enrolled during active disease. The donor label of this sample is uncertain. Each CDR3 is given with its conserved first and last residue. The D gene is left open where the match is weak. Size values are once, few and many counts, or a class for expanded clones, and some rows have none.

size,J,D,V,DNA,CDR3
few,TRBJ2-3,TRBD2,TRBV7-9,TGTGCCAGCAGCTCGACTAGCATATATAGCACAGATACGCAGTATTTT,CASSSTSIYSTDTQYF
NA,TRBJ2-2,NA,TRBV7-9,TGTGCCAGCAGCCCGGTTGCCGGGGAGCTGTTTTTT,CASSPVAGELFF
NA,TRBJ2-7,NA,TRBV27,TGTGCCAGCAGTGTGTGGACTGCTAGCTCCTACGAGCAGTACTTC,CASSVWTASSYEQYF
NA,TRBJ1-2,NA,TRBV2,TGTGCCAGCAGTGCAGGGATTCGCTATGGCTACACCTTC,CASSAGIRYGYTF
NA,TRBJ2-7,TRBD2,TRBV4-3,TGCGCCAGCAGCCAATCTCTGGTTAGGAGCGGGAGCTACGAGCAGTACTTC,CASSQSLVRSGSYEQYF
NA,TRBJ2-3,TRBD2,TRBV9,TGTGCCAGCAGCCCACGACTAGCGAGCTTAGAAATAAGAGATACGCAGTATTTT,CASSPRLASLEIRDTQYF
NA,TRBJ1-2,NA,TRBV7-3,TGTGCCAGCAGCCCACTCCCGACAGATGGCTACACCTTC,CASSPLPTDGYTF
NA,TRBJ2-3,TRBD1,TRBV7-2,TGTGCCAGCAGCTTAGCGACCACAGGGGGTAGTTCAGATACGCAGTATTTT,CASSLATTGGSSDTQYF
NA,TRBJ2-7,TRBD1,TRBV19,TGTGCCAGTAGTACGACAGGGAAGTTAGACGAGCAGTACTTC,CASSTTGKLDEQYF
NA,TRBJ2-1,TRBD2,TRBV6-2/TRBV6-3,TGTGCCAGCAACCCCGGGGCGGGAGGAATGTTCTTC,CASNPGAGGMFF
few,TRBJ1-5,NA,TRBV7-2,TGTGCCAGCAGCAAGGAGGCGGTCAATCAGCCCCAGCATTTT,CASSKEAVNQPQHF
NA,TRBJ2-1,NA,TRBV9,TGTGCCAGCAGCGCTACCGGGGGCGGGAGCCCTGGCAATGAGCAGTTCTTC,CASSATGGGSPGNEQFF
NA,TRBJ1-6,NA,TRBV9,TGTGCCAGCAGCGTAGAGGGAGGGACCCGGGGTTCACCCCTCCACTTT,CASSVEGGTRGSPLHF
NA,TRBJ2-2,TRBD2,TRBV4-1,TGCGCCAGCAGCCAAGGTAGCGGGGCGAACACCGGGGAGCTGTTTTTT,CASSQGSGANTGELFF
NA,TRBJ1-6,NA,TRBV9,TGTGCCAGCAGCGTAGGCCAGGGTGATTCACCCCTCCACTTT,CASSVGQGDSPLHF
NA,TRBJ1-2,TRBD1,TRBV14,TGTGCCAGCAGCCAAGATCTGGGGACAGGGGGCCGGGGCTATGGCTACACCTTC,CASSQDLGTGGRGYGYTF
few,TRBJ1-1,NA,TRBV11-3,TGTGCCAGCAGCTTAGACGTAGATTCTAAAGCTTTCTTT,CASSLDVDSKAFF
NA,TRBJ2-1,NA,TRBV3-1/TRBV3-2,TGTGCCAGCAGCCGACAGAATGAGCAGTTCTTC,CASSRQNEQFF
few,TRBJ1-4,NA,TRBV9,TGTGCCAGCAGCCCTAGGGGAGGGTCTAATGAAAAACTGTTTTTT,CASSPRGGSNEKLFF
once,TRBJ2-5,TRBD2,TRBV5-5,TGTGCCAGCAGCCACCGGGAGGCTGGTGAGACCCAGTACTTC,CASSHREAGETQYF
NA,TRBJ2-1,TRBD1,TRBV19,TGTGCCAGTAGTACGGGGGACAGGGTTGGGAATGAGCAGTTCTTC,CASSTGDRVGNEQFF
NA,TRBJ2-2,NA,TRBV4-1,TGCGCCAGCAGCCAAGTTACCCGCACTGCCAACACCGGGGAGCTGTTTTTT,CASSQVTRTANTGELFF
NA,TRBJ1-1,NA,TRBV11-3,TGTGCCAGCAGCTTATTCGGGAGCACTGAAGCTTTCTTT,CASSLFGSTEAFF
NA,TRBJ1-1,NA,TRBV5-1,TGCGCCAGCAGCTTGGACGGTTTCAACACTGAAGCTTTCTTT,CASSLDGFNTEAFF
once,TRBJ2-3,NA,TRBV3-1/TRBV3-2,TGTGCCTCCCGGGAAGCAGATACGCAGTATTTT,CASREADTQYF
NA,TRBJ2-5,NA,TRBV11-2,TGTGCCAGCAGCTTAGGCCGTGAGGGGACCCAGTACTTC,CASSLGREGTQYF
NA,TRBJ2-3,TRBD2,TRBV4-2,TGTGCCAGCAGCCAAGGGGCCGTCCCGTCAGGGACTAGCGGGAGGGGCACAGATACGCAGTATTTT,CASSQGAVPSGTSGRGTDTQYF
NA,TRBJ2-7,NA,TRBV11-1,TGTGCCAGCAGCTTTTCTTCTTTTAGTTCTGCCTACGAGCAGTACTTC,CASSFSSFSSAYEQYF
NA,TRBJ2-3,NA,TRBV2,TGTGCCAGCAGTGATCAGGGCCGCACAGATACGCAGTATTTT,CASSDQGRTDTQYF
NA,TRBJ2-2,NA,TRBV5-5,TGTGCCAGCAGCCACGAACCACGGCAGGCTATCACCGGGGAGCTGTTTTTT,CASSHEPRQAITGELFF